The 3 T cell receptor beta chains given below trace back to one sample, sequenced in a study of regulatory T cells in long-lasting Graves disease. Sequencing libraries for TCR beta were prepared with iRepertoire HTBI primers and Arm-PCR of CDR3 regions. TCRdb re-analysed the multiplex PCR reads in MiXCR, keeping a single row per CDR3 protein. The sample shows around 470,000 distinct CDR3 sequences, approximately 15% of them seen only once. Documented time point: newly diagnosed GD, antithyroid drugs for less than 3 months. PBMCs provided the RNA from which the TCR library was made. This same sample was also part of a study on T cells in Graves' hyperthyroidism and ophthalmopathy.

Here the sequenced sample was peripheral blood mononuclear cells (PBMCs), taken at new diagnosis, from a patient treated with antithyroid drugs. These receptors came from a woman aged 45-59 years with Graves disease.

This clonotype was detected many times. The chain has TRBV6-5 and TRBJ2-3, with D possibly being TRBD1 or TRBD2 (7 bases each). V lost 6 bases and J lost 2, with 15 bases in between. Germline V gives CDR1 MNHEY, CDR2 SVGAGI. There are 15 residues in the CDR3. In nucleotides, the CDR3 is TGTGCCAGCAGGTACAGGGGAGGGGACACAGATACGCAGTATTTT. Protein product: CASRYRGGDTDTQYF.

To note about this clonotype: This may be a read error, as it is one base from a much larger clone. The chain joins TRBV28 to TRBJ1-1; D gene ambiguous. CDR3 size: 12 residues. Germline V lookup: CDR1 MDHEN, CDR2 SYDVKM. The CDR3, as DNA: TGTGCCAGCAGTGCCTTGAACACTGAAGCTTCCTTT. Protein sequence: CASSALNTEASF.

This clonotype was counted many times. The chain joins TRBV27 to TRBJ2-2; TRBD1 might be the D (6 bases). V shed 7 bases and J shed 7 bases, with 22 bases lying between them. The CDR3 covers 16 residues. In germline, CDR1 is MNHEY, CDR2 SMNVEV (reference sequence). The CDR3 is CASTQSGIGGFGELFF. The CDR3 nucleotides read TGTGCCAGCACTCAATCTGGGATAGGGGGTTTCGGGGAGCTGTTTTTT.